The 14 T cell receptor beta chains presented below share a single source sample, sequenced in a study of shared clonotypes between healthy human individuals. Sequencing used immunoSEQ multiplex PCR; TCRdb keeps in-frame clones, though not all of them. The data show about 2.4 million clones, approximately 93% seen once. The sequenced sample was naive CD4+ T cells from PBMCs. The subset is: CD45RA+ positively selected. All receptors derive from a man aged 18-30 years in good health. Some clones in this sample may be carry-over from other donors' samples.

Comment on this clone: Other DNA sequences from this sample encode an identical CDR3 as well. CDR3 region: CASSLAAVNYGYTF. Here the CDR3 DNA reads TGTGCCAGCAGCTTAGCCGCTGTAAACTATGGCTACACCTTC. The chain combines TRBV7-8 with TRBJ1-2; D gene uncertain. Germline-derived CDR1 and CDR2 are SGHVS and FQNEAQ. This CDR3 comprises 14 residues. Trimming took 0 bases from V and 2 from J, leaving 7 bases between them.

The rearrangement joins TRBV27 to TRBJ2-7; D call uncertain. Germline loops: CDR1 MNHEY, CDR2 SMNVEV (reference sequence). The CDR3 sequence is 16 residues long. V was pared by 0 bases and J by 0 bases, with 12 bases between. The CDR3 DNA follows: TGTGCCAGCAGTTTATCGGTGGGCGAAACCTCCTACGAGCAGTACTTC. Protein: CASSLSVGETSYEQYF.

The rearrangement links TRBV5-1 to TRBJ1-2; 7 nucleotides align to TRBD1. The germline CDR1 and CDR2 sequences are SGHRS and YFSETQ. Trimming took 4 bases from V and 6 from J; bases not matched to a gene: 6. This CDR3 spans 13 amino acids. The CDR3 nucleotides are TGCGCCAGCAGCCCAGGGACAGCGGATGGCTACACCTTC. Translated: CASSPGTADGYTF.

This chain connects TRBV20-1 to TRBJ2-5, with D perhaps given as TRBD1 or TRBD2 (5 bases each). The CDR3 totals 10 residues. Germline V gene data show CDR1 as DFQATT and CDR2 as SNEGSKA (reference sequence). CDR3 nucleotide sequence: TGCAGCGAGGGGCGAGAGACCCAGTACTTC. Translated: CSEGRETQYF.

The genes are TRBV10-3 and TRBJ1-2, with 7 bases lining up with TRBD1. Germline trimming cut 8 bases from V and 5 bases from J; bases unmatched to any gene: 8. Germline CDR1 ENHRY, CDR2 SYGVKD. This CDR3 is built from 13 residues. CDR3 amino acids: CAIRPMTGYGYTF. CDR3 nucleotide sequence: TGTGCCATCCGCCCTATGACAGGGTATGGCTACACCTTC.

The chain has TRBV28 and TRBJ1-2; D gene unclear. This CDR3 is 14 amino acids long. CDR1 is MDHEN and CDR2 is SYDVKM in the germline V gene. Trimming took off 2 bases at V and 4 bases at J, with 11 bases between the two ends. CDR3 coding DNA: TGTGCCAGCAGTTTAGAGGCAGCGGTCTATGGCTACACCTTC. This sequence encodes CASSLEAAVYGYTF.

To note about this clone: Other DNA sequences from this sample encode an identical CDR3 as well. The chain combines TRBV19 with TRBJ1-4; D not resolved. Germline V gene sequence: CDR1 LNHDA, CDR2 SQIVND (reference sequence). The V end was cut by 3 bases, the J end by 8 bases, with 7 bases between. CDR3 length: 12 amino acids. CDR3 in amino acids: CASSIRGEKLFF. DNA for the CDR3: TGTGCCAGTAGTATCAGAGGGGAAAAACTGTTTTTT.

This chain joins TRBV19 and TRBJ1-2; D is perhaps TRBD1 (5 bases). The CDR3 consists of 14 residues. Looked up from germline, CDR1 is LNHDA and CDR2 is SQIVND (reference sequence). The V gene lost 3 bases and the J gene lost 7 bases, with 15 bases spanning the gap. CDR3 sequence: CASSISGSRGGYTF. CDR3 coding DNA: TGTGCCAGTAGTATCTCAGGCAGTAGGGGTGGCTACACCTTC.

Here the CDR3 DNA reads TGTGCCAGCAGCCGACCGGGCGGGGCCCAGTACTTC. As protein: CASSRPGGAQYF. The genes are TRBV7-3 and TRBJ2-5; tentative D call: TRBD2 (6 bases). Germline V gene sequence: CDR1 SGHTA, CDR2 FQGTGA. This CDR3 is built from 12 residues. The ends were cut back, 5 bases at V and 9 bases at J, with 13 bases in the middle.

The chain employs TRBV5-1 and TRBJ2-7; 9 bases are shared with TRBD1. The CDR3 runs 15 residues. The trim removed 5 bases at V and 0 bases at J, leaving 6 bases unmatched. The V gene's germline CDR1 is SGHRS and CDR2 YFSETQ. The CDR3 nucleotides read TGCGCCAGCAGTCCCGGGACAGGGCACTCCTACGAGCAGTACTTC. This translates into CASSPGTGHSYEQYF.

The chain carries TRBV30 and TRBJ2-1; TRBD2 agrees at 7 bases. The CDR3 extends over 16 amino acids. Germline V gene sequence: CDR1 GTSNPN, CDR2 SVGIG (reference sequence). V lost 0 bases, J lost 2 bases, and 7 bases stayed unmatched. CDR3 bases: TGTGCCTGGAGTGTACGAGGGAGGGCGACCTACAATGAGCAGTTCTTC. This sequence encodes CAWSVRGRATYNEQFF. Looking up the rest from reference TRBV30 and TRBJ2-1 gives the full variable domain: SQTIHQWPATLVQPVGSPLSLECTVEGTSNPNLYWYRQAAGRGLQLLFYSVGIGQISSEVPQNLSASRPQDRQFILSSKKLLLSDSGFYLCAWSVRGRATYNEQFFGPGTRLTVL.

The chain carries TRBV7-3 and TRBJ2-1, with a possible D match to TRBD2 (6 bases). CDR1 SGHTA and CDR2 FQGTGA come from the germline V gene. V was pared by 3 bases and J by 0 bases, with 24 bases between. This CDR3 is built from 20 residues. The CDR3 loop is CASSFNRLDPNQSSYNEQFF. The CDR3 coding sequence is TGTGCCAGCAGCTTCAATAGACTAGATCCTAACCAGAGCTCCTACAATGAGCAGTTCTTC. Variable domain in full (rest from reference TRBV7-3 and TRBJ2-1): GAGVSQTPSNKVTEKGKYVELRCDPISGHTALYWYRQSLGQGPEFLIYFQGTGAADDSGLPNDRFFAVRPEGSVSTLKIQRTERGDSAVYLCASSFNRLDPNQSSYNEQFFGPGTRLTVL.

This rearrangement joins TRBV5-1 to TRBJ1-3; D is uncertain. Germline V gene sequence: CDR1 SGHRS, CDR2 YFSETQ. The CDR3 spans 14 residues. The V gene lost 4 bases and the J gene lost 4 bases, with 12 bases spanning the gap. CDR3 DNA sequence: TGCGCCAGCAGCCCAAACCCAGAAGGAAACACCATATATTTT. This translates into CASSPNPEGNTIYF.

This sequence joins TRBV7-3 and TRBJ2-7, with D possibly TRBD2 on 5 matching bases. This CDR3 is built from 13 residues. V was pared by 5 bases and J by 0 bases, with 8 bases between. Germline lookup yields CDR1 SGHTA and CDR2 FQGTGA. The CDR3 region is CASSRDTSYEQYF. The DNA of the CDR3 is TGTGCCAGCAGCCGGGATACCTCCTACGAGCAGTACTTC.